Below are 11 T cell receptor beta chains sequenced from a single sample in a study of cytomegalovirus exposure and HLA in healthy donors. Both 60 Vbeta primers and 13 Jbeta primers went into the PCR. TCRdb's table, derived via immunoSEQ multiplex PCR, lists solely in-frame clones and lacks some. Of 170,000 or so clones in the sample, more than 65% were seen once. The specimen was PBMCs. The source is a woman in her twenties or thirties in good health and CMV-seronegative.

This chain links TRBV29-1 with TRBJ1-1; D call uncertain. CDR1 is SQVTM and CDR2 is ANQGSEA in the germline V gene. The CDR3 runs 13 residues. V was cut by 1 base and J by 5 bases, with 11 bases left in between. The CDR3 DNA reads TGCAGCGTTGAAGGTAGGATGGAGACTGAAGCTTTCTTT. Protein sequence: CSVEGRMETEAFF.

This clone was detected only once. CDR3 DNA: TGTGCCTGGAGTCGGCTACAACGGGGGGAACTGTTTTTT. Translating it yields CAWSRLQRGELFF. The rearrangement joins TRBV30 to TRBJ1-4, with D possibly being TRBD1 (5 bases). The CDR3 extends over 13 amino acids. Trimming cost V 2 bases and J 12 bases, with 16 bases left between them. Per the germline V gene, CDR1 is GTSNPN and CDR2 is SVGIG (reference sequence).

The chain couples TRBV23-1 to TRBJ2-2; the match to TRBD1 covers 9 bases. TRBV23-1 carries the ORF label, with uncertain function. CDR3 size: 16 residues. Trimming removed 3 bases from V and 6 bases from J; junction bases left unmatched: 8. The CDR3 nucleotides are TGCGCCAGCAGTCAGCAACAGGGGGCTATTTCCGGGGAGCTGTTTTTT. It specifies CASSQQQGAISGELFF.

The chain uses TRBV9 and TRBJ2-1, with 8 bases aligning to TRBD2. V shed 0 bases and J 4 bases; nucleotides not matched to a gene: 6. This CDR3 comprises 16 residues. Germline V gene sequence: CDR1 SGDLS, CDR2 YYNGEE. CDR3 coding DNA: TGTGCCAGCAGCGTAGAGGACGGGGGGGAGTACAATGAGCAGTTCTTC. Its protein is CASSVEDGGEYNEQFF.

This chain joins TRBV5-1 and TRBJ2-7, with TRBD2 matching 12 bases. The CDR3 totals 15 residues. V shed 4 bases, J shed 3 bases, and the junction held 5 bases outside the gene matches. CDR1 is SGHRS and CDR2 is YFSETQ in the germline V gene. The CDR3 reads CASSGGLAGFYEQYF. CDR3 nucleotide sequence: TGCGCCAGCAGCGGAGGACTAGCGGGATTCTACGAGCAGTACTTC.

This clone was seen a handful of times. The V and J genes are TRBV14 and TRBJ2-7; 7 bases map to TRBD2. Trimming cost V 6 bases and J 6 bases; bases outside gene matches: 8. Germline V CDR1 and CDR2: SGHDN, FVKESK. This CDR3 spans 13 amino acids. The DNA of the CDR3 is TGTGCCAGCAGTCGACTAGCTGTGGGCGAGCAGTACTTC. Protein: CASSRLAVGEQYF.

This clone was counted once. The gene calls are TRBV19 and TRBJ1-2, with 8 bases lining up with TRBD1. The germline CDR1 and CDR2 sequences are LNHDA and SQIVND (reference sequence). V dropped 8 bases and J dropped 4; count of bases not matched to a gene: 9. CDR3 length: 14 amino acids. This CDR3 reads CASGGSRGLYGYTF. CDR3 nucleotides: TGTGCCAGTGGAGGGTCCAGGGGGCTCTATGGCTACACCTTC.

This chain joins TRBV27 and TRBJ1-1, with D tentatively TRBD1 (6 bases). Per germline, CDR1 MNHEY and CDR2 SMNVEV (reference sequence). V dropped 5 bases and J dropped 1 base, with 14 bases sitting between them. This CDR3 is built from 15 residues. CDR3 region: CASSRYRAENTEAFF. DNA for the CDR3: TGTGCCAGCAGTAGGTACAGGGCGGAGAACACTGAAGCTTTCTTT.

V and J are TRBV29-1 and TRBJ1-2, with TRBD1 matching over 8 bases. The germline V gene has CDR1 SQVTM and CDR2 ANQGSEA. V lost 4 bases, J lost 3 bases, and 1 base stayed unmatched. The CDR3 runs 12 residues. The CDR3 spells CSVGTGYYGYTF. CDR3 nucleotide sequence: TGCAGCGTTGGGACAGGGTACTATGGCTACACCTTC.

The CDR3 DNA follows: TGTGCCAGCAGCTTAGACGGGTATGCGTATGGCTACACCTTC. It codes for CASSLDGYAYGYTF. The rearrangement links TRBV11-1 to TRBJ1-2, with D unresolved. V was trimmed by 1 base and J by 5 bases, leaving 11 bases between them. CDR3 length: 14 residues. CDR1 is SGHAT and CDR2 is FQDESV in the germline V gene (reference sequence).

J is TRBJ2-7 and V is TRBV18; 10 bases fit TRBD2. V dropped 1 base and J dropped 5; count of bases not matched to a gene: 11. Germline V gene lookup returns CDR1 KGHSH and CDR2 LQKENI. CDR3 length: 17 amino acids. CDR3 amino acids: CASSPRRKAGGGDEQYF. The CDR3 DNA reads as TGTGCCAGCTCACCACGGAGGAAAGCGGGAGGGGGAGACGAGCAGTACTTC.